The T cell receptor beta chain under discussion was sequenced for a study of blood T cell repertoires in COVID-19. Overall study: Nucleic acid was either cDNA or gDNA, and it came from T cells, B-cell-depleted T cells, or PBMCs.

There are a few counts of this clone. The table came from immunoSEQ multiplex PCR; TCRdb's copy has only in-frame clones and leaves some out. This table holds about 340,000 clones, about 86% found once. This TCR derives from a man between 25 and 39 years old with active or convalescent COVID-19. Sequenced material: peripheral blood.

Here the CDR3 reads CASSSYRAEAFF. The CDR3 DNA follows: TGTGCCAGCAGCTCATACAGGGCTGAAGCTTTCTTT. The chain uses TRBV5-6 and TRBJ1-1; possibly TRBD1 for D (6 bases). The CDR3 contains 12 residues. Trimming stripped 3 bases from V and 6 bases from J, with 9 bases between. Germline lookup yields CDR1 SGHDT and CDR2 YYEEEE.